Here is one TCR beta chain with its context. What it recognizes is unknown. Germline CDR1 PRHDT, CDR2 FYEKMQ (reference sequence). There are 15 residues in the CDR3. The entry originates in a study of CXCR3-negative and CXCR3-positive naive CD8 T cells. About the study: Libraries each contributed about 1.5 +/- 0.3 million TRB reads, for about 135 million in total.

Study conclusions and caveats: CXCR3 levels fell partly with cryopreservation; most assays relied on fresh PBMCs. Whereas memory cells differed, naive CXCR3-negative and CXCR3-positive cells shared similar TRBV-TRBJ usage. TRB CDR3s of CXCR3-positive naive cells were more hydrophobic than those of CXCR3-negative naive cells. CD5 surface expression was similar among naive subsets, and TCR strength was estimated by inference from TRB CDR3 properties.

The libraries of TRB cDNA were constructed through 5' RACE using UMI labels. Using the 5' RACE reads, TCRdb records one entry per CDR3 protein without DNA. In all, the sample yields about 150,000 distinct CDR3 sequences. The clonotype comes from a human donor in good health. Some clones in this sample may be carry-over from other donors' samples. Material for sequencing was naive CXCR3+ CD8+ T cells from blood. Subset indicated: CD45RO-CCR7+CD27+CD95- naive CD8+ T cells expressing CXCR3 (TNR3+). V gene TRBV13 combines with J gene TRBJ2-1; as DNA is missing, the TRBD1 call by TCRdb cannot be tested. The CDR3 protein is CASSFSDREFSEQFF.